These T cell receptor beta chains were read from a single sample in a study of T cell repertoires in cytomegalovirus infection. TCRdb re-called the reads through MiXCR, storing one row per CDR3 protein. There are almost 300,000 distinct CDR3 sequences in the sample; roughly 9.3% occur only once, and approximately 2.4% lies in the top ten. Sequencing input: PBMCs. Every receptor here comes from a human donor in good health (CMV status not recorded). Some clones in this sample may be carry-over from other donors' samples. CDR3s include the opening cysteine and the closing phenylalanine or tryptophan. D genes are given only for firm matches. The size field is filled for only some rows; it gives once, few, many or a size class.

v_gene	d_gene	j_gene	abundance	CDR3aa	CDR3nt
TRBV20-1	NA	TRBJ2-3	NA	CSARVGTISAQYF	TGCAGTGCTAGAGTGGGGACAATTTCGGCGCAGTATTTT
TRBV7-2	NA	TRBJ2-1	many	CASSVNRAGPNEQFF	TGTGCCAGCAGCGTAAACAGGGCTGGGCCTAATGAGCAGTTCTTC
TRBV10-3	TRBD1	TRBJ2-1	many	CAISEGTGAINEQFF	TGTGCCATCAGTGAAGGGACAGGGGCTATCAATGAGCAGTTCTTC
TRBV2	NA	TRBJ2-2	many	CASSGRGTNTGELFF	TGTGCCAGCAGTGGGAGGGGAACGAACACCGGGGAGCTGTTTTTT
TRBV7-2	NA	TRBJ1-1	many	CASSLGGPEAFF	TGTGCCAGCAGCTTAGGGGGGCCTGAAGCTTTCTTT
TRBV6-5	TRBD2	TRBJ2-5	few	CASRTLGLAAETQYF	TGTGCCAGCAGGACCCTGGGACTAGCCGCGGAGACCCAGTACTTC
TRBV6-4	NA	TRBJ2-1	many	CASRRGDSYNEQFF	TGTGCCAGCAGGAGGGGGGACTCCTACAATGAGCAGTTCTTC
TRBV7-8	NA	TRBJ1-1	many	CASSLGPASYTEAFF	TGTGCCAGCAGCTTGGGCCCTGCCTCCTACACTGAAGCTTTCTTT
TRBV2	NA	TRBJ1-6	NA	CASSEDLRARSPLHF	TGTGCCAGCAGTGAAGATCTCAGGGCCAGGTCACCCCTCCACTTT
TRBV29-1	TRBD2	TRBJ2-3	few	CSVTAGGSDTQYF	TGCAGCGTCACAGCGGGGGGCTCAGATACGCAGTATTTT
TRBV28	NA	TRBJ1-1	few	CASIGNTEAFF	TGTGCCAGCATCGGGAACACTGAAGCTTTCTTT
TRBV25-1	TRBD1	TRBJ1-1	many	CASSEYRGQGILNTEAFF	TGTGCCAGCAGTGAATATAGAGGACAGGGAATCTTGAACACTGAAGCTTTCTTT
TRBV28	NA	TRBJ1-6	many	CASRPVRGSSYNSPLHF	TGTGCCAGCAGACCCGTGCGAGGCAGCTCCTATAATTCACCCCTCCACTTT
TRBV7-8	NA	TRBJ1-4	many	CASRTSGVELFF	TGTGCCAGCAGAACCTCAGGGGTGGAACTGTTTTTT
TRBV12-3/TRBV12-4	NA	TRBJ1-4	many	CASSFSRVEKLFF	TGTGCCAGCAGTTTTTCCAGGGTCGAAAAACTGTTTTTT
TRBV9	TRBD2	TRBJ2-3	many	CASSPLAGIDTQYF	TGTGCCAGCAGCCCTTTAGCGGGGATAGATACGCAGTATTTT
TRBV7-2	TRBD2	TRBJ2-2	many	CASRLPGLALTGELFF	TGTGCCAGCAGATTACCGGGACTAGCTCTTACCGGGGAGCTGTTTTTT
TRBV12-3/TRBV12-4	NA	TRBJ2-6	many	CASSLSGAGANVLTF	TGTGCCAGCAGTTTGTCGGGGGCCGGGGCCAACGTCCTGACTTTC
TRBV6-1	NA	TRBJ1-2	many	CASSRDGTSNYGYTF	TGTGCCAGCAGCCGCGACGGTACCTCTAACTATGGCTACACCTTC
TRBV5-6	TRBD2	TRBJ2-3	many	CASSPLGTSNTDTQYF	TGTGCCAGCAGTCCCTTGGGGACTAGCAACACAGATACGCAGTATTTT
TRBV29-1	NA	TRBJ1-2	many	CSVYQGRIYGYTF	TGCAGCGTTTACCAGGGACGGATCTATGGCTACACCTTC
TRBV11-3	NA	TRBJ2-3	many	CASSPDGGSTDTQYF	TGTGCCAGCAGCCCTGACGGGGGAAGCACAGATACGCAGTATTTT
TRBV20-1	TRBD2	TRBJ2-1	few	CSARDRVAGVNEQFF	TGCAGTGCTAGAGATAGGGTAGCGGGGGTGAATGAGCAGTTCTTC
TRBV6-2/TRBV6-3	NA	TRBJ2-1	many	CASRERHEQFF	TGTGCCAGCAGGGAGAGACATGAGCAGTTCTTC
TRBV3-1	TRBD2	TRBJ2-1	NA	CASSRGTRGAGGRVYNEQFF	TGTGCCAGCAGCCGGGGGACCAGAGGAGCGGGGGGCAGGGTCTACAATGAGCAGTTCTTC
TRBV6-5	NA	TRBJ1-4	NA	CATRRGPNEKLFF	TGTGCCACCCGCAGAGGACCCAATGAAAAACTGTTTTTT
TRBV20-1	NA	TRBJ1-1	many	CSARDPRANTEAFF	TGCAGTGCTAGAGATCCCCGGGCTAACACTGAAGCTTTCTTT
TRBV4-1	TRBD1	TRBJ1-1	many	CASSQDSGTGTEAFF	TGCGCCAGCAGCCAGGACTCCGGGACAGGGACTGAAGCTTTCTTT
TRBV7-2	TRBD1	TRBJ2-3	many	CASSFQTGTQGDF	TGTGCCAGCAGCTTTCAAACCGGGACCCAGGGGGATTTT
TRBV3-1	NA	TRBJ1-2	few	CASSLLPRGGYTF	TGTGCCAGCAGCCTGCTGCCAAGGGGTGGCTACACCTTC
TRBV5-1	NA	TRBJ2-7	NA	CASSLGGPSEEQYF	TGCGCCAGCAGCTTGGGGGGACCCTCGGAGGAGCAGTACTTC
TRBV6-6	TRBD1	TRBJ1-5	NA	CASSDQTGGDDQPQHF	TGTGCCAGCAGTGACCAGACAGGGGGCGACGATCAGCCCCAGCATTTT
TRBV19	NA	TRBJ2-2	many	CASRGLRAGELFF	TGTGCCAGTCGAGGGTTAAGGGCCGGGGAGCTGTTTTTT
TRBV29-1	NA	TRBJ1-1	many	CSARQKMNTEAFF	TGCAGCGCCCGACAGAAAATGAACACTGAAGCTTTCTTT
TRBV7-2	NA	TRBJ2-3	many	CASSLGLGTDTQYF	TGTGCCAGCAGCTTAGGGTTGGGCACAGATACGCAGTATTTT
TRBV19	NA	TRBJ2-2	NA	CASSIQGSYTGELFF	TGTGCCAGTAGTATCCAGGGATCCTACACCGGGGAGCTGTTTTTT
TRBV28	NA	TRBJ2-7	NA	CASSTIAVGSYEQYF	TGTGCCAGCAGTACGATAGCGGTCGGCTCCTACGAGCAGTACTTC
TRBV2	TRBD2	TRBJ2-5	few	CATALADQETQYF	TGTGCCACCGCCCTAGCGGACCAAGAGACCCAGTACTTC
TRBV27	NA	TRBJ1-1	NA	CASSLLGGVGYTEAFF	TGTGCCAGCAGTTTATTGGGGGGGGTAGGTTATACTGAAGCTTTCTTT
TRBV28	TRBD1	TRBJ1-1	many	CASSLGQGLGAFF	TGTGCCAGCAGTTTGGGACAGGGTTTGGGAGCTTTCTTT
TRBV7-2	NA	TRBJ1-4	many	CASSPGRPGDEKLFF	TGTGCCAGCAGCCCGGGACGGCCCGGGGATGAAAAACTGTTTTTT
TRBV7-9	TRBD1	TRBJ2-3	once	CASSLEFGTGYTDTQYF	TGTGCCAGCAGCTTAGAGTTTGGGACAGGGTACACAGATACGCAGTATTTT
TRBV19	NA	TRBJ1-5	few	CASSIGQGPQPQHF	TGTGCCAGTAGTATCGGTCAGGGCCCTCAGCCCCAGCATTTT
TRBV2	TRBD1	TRBJ2-2	many	CASSGTGYPGELFF	TGTGCCAGCAGCGGGACAGGGTATCCCGGGGAGCTGTTTTTT
TRBV28	TRBD1	TRBJ2-5	many	CASRGTGLQETQYF	TGTGCCAGCAGGGGGACAGGCCTCCAAGAGACCCAGTACTTC
TRBV9	NA	TRBJ2-3	many	CASSGERSSTDTQYF	TGTGCCAGCAGCGGAGAGAGGTCAAGCACAGATACGCAGTATTTT
TRBV12-3/TRBV12-4	NA	TRBJ1-2	many	CASSLRGVGGYTF	TGTGCCAGCAGTTTGAGGGGGGTGGGAGGCTACACCTTC
TRBV28	TRBD2	TRBJ2-5	few	CASTLRLAGSRGQETQYF	TGTGCCAGCACCCTACGACTAGCGGGGTCGCGGGGCCAAGAGACCCAGTACTTC
TRBV5-6	NA	TRBJ1-1	few	CASSPAGGFGTEAFF	TGTGCCAGCAGCCCCGCTGGAGGGTTCGGCACTGAAGCTTTCTTT
TRBV14	TRBD1	TRBJ2-1	many	CASSRARDRGRNEQFF	TGTGCCAGCAGCCGGGCCCGGGACAGGGGACGCAATGAGCAGTTCTTC
TRBV20-1	NA	TRBJ1-6	NA	CSAREGSSYNSPPHF	TGCAGTGCTCGGGAGGGAAGCTCCTATAATTCACCCCCCCACTTT
TRBV7-6	NA	TRBJ1-5	many	CASSSREDQPQHF	TGTGCCAGCAGCTCCAGGGAGGATCAGCCCCAGCATTTT
TRBV3-1	NA	TRBJ1-6	NA	CASSQQGLNSPLHF	TGTGCCAGCAGCCAACAGGGTCTTAATTCACCCCTCCACTTT